What follows are 7 T cell receptor beta chains derived from one specimen sequenced in a study of blood T cells in healthy people across ages. With a J-beta primer mix and a sample-barcoded 5' primer, a second PCR ran about 6 to 11 cycles. MiXCR, applied by TCRdb to the 5' RACE reads, yields one record per CDR3 protein. Here the sample spans more than 500,000 distinct CDR3 sequences, over 25% being singletons. The sample was also linked to a second study, of T cells of mothers and their children.

The specimen was blood. The receptors derive from a boy aged 2-15 years in good health.

This chain uses TRBV6-5 with TRBJ2-5; TRBD1 agrees at 8 bases. The V segment lost 6 bases and the J segment 10 bases; nucleotides outside the gene matches: 10. Per the germline V gene, CDR1 is MNHEY and CDR2 is SVGAGI. The CDR3 is made up of 13 amino acids. The CDR3: CASRSGGRVGQYF. The CDR3 DNA is TGTGCCAGCAGATCAGGGGGCAGGGTGGGCCAGTACTTC.

The chain joins TRBV12-3 or TRBV12-4 to TRBJ2-3; D remains ambiguous. The germline V and J ends were trimmed by 2 bases and 6 bases, with 9 bases remaining between them. The CDR3 totals 13 residues. CDR3 loop: CASSLLPSDTQYF. In nucleotides, the CDR3 is TGTGCCAGCAGTTTACTCCCGTCTGATACGCAGTATTTT.

This clonotype has only a few counts. The chain links TRBV9 to TRBJ2-3, with 9 bases lining up with TRBD2. V lost 1 base, J lost 4 bases, and 4 bases stayed unmatched. Germline-derived CDR1 and CDR2 are SGDLS and YYNGEE. CDR3 size: 15 residues. The CDR3 here is CASSVLAGHSDTQYF. The CDR3 region has the DNA TGTGCCAGCAGCGTACTAGCGGGGCACTCAGATACGCAGTATTTT.

A few counts support this clonotype. The chain links TRBV29-1 to TRBJ1-2; 7 bases line up with TRBD1. J lost 1 base, V lost 5 bases, and 7 bases had no gene match. CDR3 length: 14 residues. CDR1 and CDR2 from the germline V gene are SQVTM and ANQGSEA. In DNA, the CDR3 is TGCAGCGTTACCGGGACAGCCATTAACTATGGCTACACCTTC. It is translated as CSVTGTAINYGYTF.

This rearrangement joins TRBV7-2 to TRBJ2-4, with D maybe TRBD2 (6 bases). The ends were cut back, 1 base at V and 0 bases at J, with 16 bases in the middle. The CDR3 covers 18 residues. The germline CDR1 and CDR2 sequences are SGHTA and FQGNSA. The CDR3 spells CASSLEGVLAPAKNIQYF. The CDR3 DNA follows: TGTGCCAGCAGCTTAGAAGGGGTCCTAGCGCCAGCCAAAAACATTCAGTACTTC.

This chain's CDR3 is CASSQERVTGGPETQYF. CDR3 nucleotides: TGTGCCAGCAGCCAAGAGAGAGTAACGGGGGGGCCAGAGACCCAGTACTTC. The chain is built from TRBV4-2 and TRBJ2-5; TRBD2 matches 8 bases. The V segment lost 0 bases and the J segment 4 bases; nucleotides outside the gene matches: 10. Germline V lookup: CDR1 LGHNA, CDR2 YNFKEQ. The CDR3 is 17 residues long.

This clonotype has more than one count but fewer than ten. This chain links TRBV12-5 with TRBJ1-1; D remains ambiguous. Trimming took 3 bases from V and 6 from J, leaving 8 bases between them. CDR3 length equals 12 residues. Germline V gene sequence: CDR1 LGHNT, CDR2 FRNRAP. The CDR3 region is CASGFGISEAFF. The CDR3 coding sequence is TGTGCTAGTGGTTTTGGAATCTCTGAAGCTTTCTTT.